The present T cell receptor (beta chain) was sequenced within a study of T-cell reconstitution after alpha-beta-depleted transplantation in children. Findings and limits, study-wide: There were reportedly several hundred expanded graft clones from which alpha-beta T cells came about two months after transplant. Recipient T cells and thymic progenitors that survived were the source of the high TCRbeta diversity seen at day 60 in some patients. When one year had passed after transplant, most T-cell counts and diversity came from newly produced T cells.

Unique molecular identifiers were built into the TCRbeta library. TCRdb used MiXCR to reprocess the PCR reads, holding one entry per CDR3 protein. The sample carries roughly 790,000 distinct CDR3 sequences, approximately 15% recorded once. This clonotype has just a few counts. Its antigen remains unidentified. This material consisted of PBMCs, mostly from graft donor cells, taken 360 days after TCRalphabeta/CD19-depleted stem cell transplant. This clonotype originated in a male patient younger than 18 who had a stem cell transplant for acute lymphoblastic leukemia, so the T cells may come from the graft donor.

The CDR3 here is CASSRIVSNQPQHF. The CDR3 coding sequence is TGTGCCAGCAGTCGGATAGTTAGCAATCAGCCCCAGCATTTT. This sequence joins TRBV7-3 and TRBJ1-5; no firm D call. Germline CDR1 and CDR2: SGHTA and FQGTGA. The CDR3 consists of 14 residues. V was clipped by 6 bases and J by 0 bases, with 9 bases between them. Filled out from reference TRBV7-3 and TRBJ1-5, the complete variable domain reads GAGVSQTPSNKVTEKGKYVELRCDPISGHTALYWYRQSLGQGPEFLIYFQGTGAADDSGLPNDRFFAVRPEGSVSTLKIQRTERGDSAVYLCASSRIVSNQPQHFGDGTRLSIL.